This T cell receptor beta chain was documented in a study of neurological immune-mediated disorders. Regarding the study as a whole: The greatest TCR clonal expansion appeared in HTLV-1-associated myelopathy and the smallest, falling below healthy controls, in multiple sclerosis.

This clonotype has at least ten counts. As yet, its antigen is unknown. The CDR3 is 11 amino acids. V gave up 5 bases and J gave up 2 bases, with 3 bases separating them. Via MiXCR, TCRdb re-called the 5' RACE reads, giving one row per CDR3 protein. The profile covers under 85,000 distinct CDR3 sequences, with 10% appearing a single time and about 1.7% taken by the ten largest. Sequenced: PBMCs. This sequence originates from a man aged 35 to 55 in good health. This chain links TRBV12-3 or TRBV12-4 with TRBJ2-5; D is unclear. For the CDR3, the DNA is TGTGCCAGCAGTCTACAAGAGACCCAGTACTTC. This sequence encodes CASSLQETQYF.